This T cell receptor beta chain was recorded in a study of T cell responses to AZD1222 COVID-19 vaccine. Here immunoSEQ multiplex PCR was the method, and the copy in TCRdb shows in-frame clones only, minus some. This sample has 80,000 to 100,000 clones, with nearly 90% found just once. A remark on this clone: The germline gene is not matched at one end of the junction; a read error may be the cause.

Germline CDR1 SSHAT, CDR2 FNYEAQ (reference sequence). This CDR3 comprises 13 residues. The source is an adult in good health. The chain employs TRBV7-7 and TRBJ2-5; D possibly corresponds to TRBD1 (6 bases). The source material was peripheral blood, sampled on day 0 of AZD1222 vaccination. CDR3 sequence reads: CASSKGTLETQYF. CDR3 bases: TGTGCTAGCAGCAAAGGGACATTGGAGACCCAGTACTTC.